A selection of T cell receptor beta chains follows, all from one sample in a study of shared clonotypes between healthy human individuals. Some clones are missing from TCRdb's copy, which holds only in-frame ones; the method was immunoSEQ multiplex PCR. The table lists about 750,000 clones, about 91% of them singletons, with under 30% in the top ten. The sequenced sample consisted of naive CD8+ T cells sorted from blood. The receptors shown here come from a man aged 30 to 45 in good health. Each CDR3 is given with its conserved first and last residue. Clone size, where shown, is once, few, many, or a class for clones that have expanded.

clone_size j_call v_call cdr3_aa
- TRBJ2-3 TRBV7-9 CASSLSPREEWSDTQYF
- TRBJ2-2 TRBV27 CASSLVAGVVTGELFF
- TRBJ1-3 TRBV7-8 CASSRTDSSGNTIYF
- TRBJ2-7 TRBV27 CASSLAARRGQYF
- TRBJ2-1 TRBV5-6 CASSATGAEQFF
- TRBJ1-5 TRBV6-5 CASSYGGVNQPQHF
- TRBJ2-6 TRBV5-1 CASSYDLIGSGANVLTF
- TRBJ2-1 TRBV20-1 CSASGLDEQFF
- TRBJ2-3 TRBV27 CASSGTGPTDTQYF
- TRBJ1-1 TRBV5-8 CASSLGQENTEAFF
- TRBJ2-2 TRBV9 CASSARGSFRVNTGELFF
- TRBJ1-4 TRBV4-1 CASSRPAGTEGEKLFF
- TRBJ2-5 TRBV27 CASTPQGGETQYF
once TRBJ2-3 TRBV27 CASSSQGPDTQYF
- TRBJ1-1 TRBV4-3 CASSQGQVAGTEAFF
- TRBJ2-7 TRBV29-1 CSVLILGNYEQYF
- TRBJ2-1 TRBV27 CASSVPGYEQFF
- TRBJ2-2 TRBV28 CASRPAGGRTGELFF
- TRBJ1-1 TRBV5-5 CASRLGTEAFF
once TRBJ1-2 TRBV14 CASSQEGQGAFGYTF
- TRBJ2-2 TRBV5-5 CASSLWRSGTTGELFF
- TRBJ2-7 TRBV7-9 CASSLPSGQGGYEQYF
- TRBJ2-2 TRBV9 CASSPRRTETGELFF
- TRBJ2-7 TRBV7-9 CASSSNRESLNEQYF
- TRBJ2-2 TRBV5-1 CASSFSQSGTGELFF
- TRBJ2-7 TRBV10-3 CAIRSGTSGGQSSYEQYF
- TRBJ2-6 TRBV27 CASSLVGSGANVLTF
- TRBJ2-1 TRBV27 CASSPHRGRGGNEQFF
many TRBJ1-4 TRBV7-8 CASTATPDGGDSGEKLFF
once TRBJ2-5 TRBV7-2 CASSHRGLPQETQYF
- TRBJ1-2 TRBV7-9 CASSLARASANYGYTF